This section outlines one T cell receptor (beta chain) sequence together with its context. Its antigen is still unknown. Germline V gene lookup returns CDR1 LNHDA and CDR2 SQIVND (reference sequence). Trimming took off 4 bases at V and 3 bases at J, with 16 bases between the two ends. The CDR3 totals 15 residues. The sample is drawn from a study of T cells in localized non-small cell lung cancer. Study conclusions and caveats: Uninvolved adjacent lung had the highest recorded T cell clonality, with tumor below it.

Sequencing was performed with immunoSEQ multiplex PCR; in TCRdb, only in-frame clones are kept and a portion is missing. The table includes 15,000 to 20,000 clones, roughly 90% detected once. V gene TRBV19 combines with J gene TRBJ2-7, with D possibly TRBD1 on 5 matching bases. The source material was peripheral blood, sampled before any cancer treatment. This TCR came from a male donor at least 60 years old with stage II squamous cell lung carcinoma. CDR3 in DNA: TGTGCCAGTAGTAGGGGCCCCTTAGTAGACTACGAGCAGTACTTC. Residues: CASSRGPLVDYEQYF. Combining the CDR3 with reference TRBV19 and TRBJ2-7 gives the whole variable domain DGGITQSPKYLFRKEGQNVTLSCEQNLNHDAMYWYRQDPGQGLRLIYYSQIVNDFQKGDIAEGYSVSREKKESFPLTVTSAQKNPTAFYLCASSRGPLVDYEQYFGPGTRLTVT.